The clone carrying this T cell receptor (beta chain) was detected only once. This CDR3 has 13 amino acids. Per germline, CDR1 MNHEY and CDR2 SVGAGI. V was shortened by 6 bases and J by 10 bases, with 18 bases between the two germline ends. Autoimmune disease history or systemic immunosuppression meant exclusion. This sample stems from a study of OX40 agonist ivuxolimab in advanced cancers. The repertoire was sequenced with immunoSEQ multiplex PCR; TCRdb's copy has only in-frame clones and lacks some. The sample has about 50,000 clones, around nine tenths seen once. The specimen comprised CD4+ or CD8+ T cells sorted from blood, sampled in a trial of the OX40 agonist ivuxolimab. This TCR derives from an adult with an advanced solid tumor such as melanoma, head and neck, liver or kidney cancer. The J gene is TRBJ1-1, the V gene TRBV6-5; the D is unclear. CDR3 bases: TGTGCCAGCAGCCTAATCTCCGGCAGCTCAGCTTTCTTT. Amino acids: CASSLISGSSAFF.